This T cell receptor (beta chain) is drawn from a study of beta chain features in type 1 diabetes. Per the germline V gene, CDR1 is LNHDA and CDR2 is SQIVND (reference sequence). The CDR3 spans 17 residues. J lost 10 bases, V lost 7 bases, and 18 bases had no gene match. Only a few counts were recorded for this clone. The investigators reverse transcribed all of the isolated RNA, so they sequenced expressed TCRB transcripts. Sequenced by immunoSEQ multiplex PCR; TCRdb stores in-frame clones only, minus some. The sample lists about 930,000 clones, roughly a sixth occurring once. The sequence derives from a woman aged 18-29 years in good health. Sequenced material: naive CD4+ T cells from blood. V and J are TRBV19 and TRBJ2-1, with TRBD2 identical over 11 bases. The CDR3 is CASTYYPGTSGPSEQFF. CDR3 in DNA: TGTGCCAGTACCTATTATCCCGGGACTAGCGGTCCAAGCGAGCAGTTCTTC.